One and the same sample provided the 32 T cell receptor beta chains below, sequenced in a study of long-term antiretroviral therapy in people with HIV. Sequencing used immunoSEQ v3.0 at survey level. Assay used: immunoSEQ multiplex PCR; TCRdb lists only in-frame clones, some missing. Among 20,000 to 25,000 clones listed, roughly 80% were seen once. Sample: unsorted PBMCs, taken 0.2 years after starting antiretroviral therapy. These receptor sequences come from a woman younger than 45 with HIV.

The J gene is TRBJ1-1, the V gene TRBV12-5, with D uncertain. With 6 bases removed from V and 4 bases from J, the gap between germline ends came to 12 bases. From germline, CDR1 is LGHNT and CDR2 FRNRAP. The CDR3 covers 13 residues. DNA for the CDR3: TGTGCTAGTGGCCTGGGTCCGGGCACTGAAGCTTTCTTT. This gives the protein CASGLGPGTEAFF. The complete variable domain, with remaining parts taken from reference TRBV12-5 and TRBJ1-1, reads DARVTQTPRHKVTEMGQEVTMRCQPILGHNTVFWYRQTMMQGLELLAYFRNRAPLDDSGMPKDRFSAEMPDATLATLKIQPSEPRDSAVYFCASGLGPGTEAFFGQGTRLTVV.

V gene TRBV4-1 combines with J gene TRBJ1-2; D gene unclear. V was trimmed by 3 bases and J by 0 bases, leaving 17 bases between them. CDR1 MGHRA and CDR2 YSYEKL come from the germline V gene. The CDR3 totals 17 residues. In nucleotides, the CDR3 is TGCGCCAGCAGCCAGTTCCGATCTGTAGAAGCTAACTATGGCTACACCTTC. This encodes CASSQFRSVEANYGYTF.

The chain is built from TRBV27 and TRBJ1-4; 7 bases map to TRBD1. Unmatched junction bases numbered 6, after V lost 0 bases and J lost 8 bases. The CDR3 is made up of 15 amino acids. The germline V gene has CDR1 MNHEY and CDR2 SMNVEV (reference sequence). The DNA for the CDR3 is TGTGCCAGCAGTTTATCGAGAGGGGGCTCGGAAAAACTGTTTTTT. Its protein product is CASSLSRGGSEKLFF.

V and J are TRBV6-6 and TRBJ1-2; no firm D call. Germline-derived CDR1 and CDR2 are MNHNY and SVGAGI (reference sequence). V lost 2 bases and J 8 bases, leaving 15 bases between the germline ends. The CDR3 is 14 residues long. The CDR3 nucleotides read TGTGCCAGCAGTTACATGCGGGAGTCGGGCGGCTACACCTTC. It is translated as CASSYMRESGGYTF.

The chain has TRBV7-3 and TRBJ1-1, with D unresolved. Germline V lookup: CDR1 SGHTA, CDR2 FQGTGA. V lost 3 bases and J 8 bases, leaving 13 bases between the germline ends. This CDR3 spans 13 amino acids. CDR3 loop: CASSFLQAPEAFF. CDR3 in DNA: TGTGCCAGCAGCTTCTTACAAGCCCCCGAAGCTTTCTTT.

This rearrangement joins TRBV6-1 to TRBJ1-1; TRBD1 matches 8 bases. The CDR3 consists of 16 residues. In germline, CDR1 is MNHNS, CDR2 SASEGT. Trimming at V came to 0 bases and at J to 3 bases, leaving 6 bases not matched to a gene. CDR3 DNA: TGTGCCAGCAGTGAAGCGTTCCAGGGGGCCTACACTGAAGCTTTCTTT. Amino acid sequence: CASSEAFQGAYTEAFF.

In its sample, this clone was seen once. This rearrangement joins TRBV9 to TRBJ1-1; no clear D. The CDR3 contains 14 residues. Germline CDR1 is SGDLS and CDR2 is YYNGEE. V was cut by 4 bases and J by 0 bases, with 10 bases left in between. The CDR3 region has the DNA TGTGCCAGCAGCACCGCCCTCATGAACACTGAAGCTTTCTTT. Translated: CASSTALMNTEAFF.

The sample holds a few counts of this clone. The V call is TRBV18, the J call TRBJ1-1, with 9 bases fitting TRBD1. Per the germline V gene, CDR1 is KGHSH and CDR2 is LQKENI. After removal of 2 bases from V and 2 bases from J, the junction contained 9 bases not matched to a gene. The CDR3 runs 17 residues. CDR3 region: CASSPSSRDRANTEAFF. The CDR3 DNA reads TGTGCCAGCTCACCATCGAGCCGGGACAGGGCCAACACTGAAGCTTTCTTT.

This clone occurred once. The chain recombines TRBV29-1 with TRBJ1-2, with 7 positions matching TRBD1. Trimming cost V 4 bases and J 0 bases; bases outside gene matches: 11. Germline V gives CDR1 SQVTM, CDR2 ANQGSEA. This CDR3 has 16 amino acids. For the CDR3, the DNA is TGCAGCGTTGGGCGGGACAGCATTTCTACTAACTATGGCTACACCTTC. Amino acid sequence: CSVGRDSISTNYGYTF.

The chain is built from TRBV5-1 and TRBJ1-2; TRBD1 matches at 8 bases. There are 14 residues in the CDR3. After removal of 3 bases from V and 8 bases from J, the junction contained 9 bases not matched to a gene. The germline CDR1 and CDR2 sequences are SGHRS and YFSETQ. The CDR3 sequence: CASSSMGQEAGYTF. CDR3 DNA: TGCGCCAGCAGCTCAATGGGACAGGAAGCCGGCTACACCTTC. Looking up the rest from reference TRBV5-1 and TRBJ1-2 gives the full variable domain: KAGVTQTPRYLIKTRGQQVTLSCSPISGHRSVSWYQQTPGQGLQFLFEYFSETQRNKGNFPGRFSGRQFSNSRSEMNVSTLELGDSALYLCASSSMGQEAGYTFGSGTRLTVV.

This sequence joins TRBV4-1 and TRBJ1-5; D remains ambiguous. Germline values: CDR1 MGHRA, CDR2 YSYEKL. The V and J ends lost 2 bases and 1 base respectively, with 12 bases between them. This CDR3 comprises 16 residues. Here the CDR3 DNA reads TGCGCCAGCAGCCAATGGCCGCTTGGGAGCAATCAGCCCCAGCATTTT. This sequence encodes CASSQWPLGSNQPQHF.

This chain connects TRBV27 to TRBJ2-1; D possibly corresponds to TRBD2 (5 bases). The V end was cut by 0 bases, the J end by 4 bases, with 16 bases between. The CDR3 is 17 residues long. The germline V gene has CDR1 MNHEY and CDR2 SMNVEV (reference sequence). The CDR3 sequence is CASSLSTGVGGYNEQFF. CDR3 sequence (DNA): TGTGCCAGCAGTTTATCGACCGGGGTCGGAGGATACAATGAGCAGTTCTTC.

This sequence joins TRBV30 and TRBJ2-7; D is ambiguous. The germline V gene has CDR1 GTSNPN and CDR2 SVGIG (reference sequence). V was clipped by 0 bases and J by 7 bases, with 10 bases between them. The CDR3 loop spans 12 amino acids. Here the CDR3 reads CAWSVIGVEQYF. The CDR3 coding sequence is TGTGCCTGGAGTGTTATTGGGGTTGAGCAGTACTTC.

This sequence joins TRBV5-1 and TRBJ1-3; 8 bases fit TRBD1. CDR3 length equals 15 residues. Germline trimming cut 4 bases from V and 0 bases from J; bases unmatched to any gene: 3. Looked up from germline, CDR1 is SGHRS and CDR2 is YFSETQ. The CDR3 spells CASSPGTGSGNTIYF. CDR3 sequence (DNA): TGCGCCAGCAGCCCTGGGACAGGCTCTGGAAACACCATATATTTT.

V and J are TRBV7-2 and TRBJ1-2; 7 bases are shared with TRBD1. Looked up from germline, CDR1 is SGHTA and CDR2 is FQGNSA. V trimming: 4 bases; J trimming: 0 bases; junction bases outside the gene matches: 5. The CDR3 contains 15 residues. CDR3 bases: TGTGCCAGCAGCTCCCGGACAGGAGCTAACTATGGCTACACCTTC. It codes for CASSSRTGANYGYTF.

V is TRBV7-3 and J is TRBJ2-7, with 16 bases lining up with TRBD2. After removal of 4 bases from V and 10 bases from J, the junction contained 13 bases not matched to a gene. CDR1 and CDR2 (germline): SGHTA, FQGTGA. The CDR3 spans 17 residues. The CDR3 DNA reads as TGTGCCAGCAGCTCAGGGACTAGCGGGGGGGATGTACGAGGACAGTACGTC. It yields the protein CASSSGTSGGDVRGQYV.

V gene TRBV7-6 combines with J gene TRBJ2-3; 9 bases match TRBD2. With 1 base clipped from V and 4 bases from J, the junction kept 6 bases outside the gene matches. In germline, CDR1 is SGHVS, CDR2 FNYEAQ. This CDR3 has 16 residues. CDR3 sequence reads: CASSLDPQRGADTQYF. As DNA, the CDR3 is TGTGCCAGCAGCTTAGATCCCCAGCGGGGGGCAGATACGCAGTATTTT. Full variable domain (rest looked up from reference TRBV7-6 and TRBJ2-3): GAGVSQSPRYKVTKRGQDVALRCDPISGHVSLYWYRQALGQGPEFLTYFNYEAQQDKSGLPNDRFSAERPEGSISTLTIQRTEQRDSAMYRCASSLDPQRGADTQYFGPGTRLTVL.

V and J are TRBV18 and TRBJ2-4, with no clear D. The CDR3 is 16 amino acids. V dropped 6 bases and J dropped 0 bases, with 15 bases sitting between them. Germline CDR1 and CDR2: KGHSH and LQKENI. The DNA for the CDR3 is TGTGCCAGCTCCCCTAGGGAAGGGATAGCCAAAAACATTCAGTACTTC. This translates into CASSPREGIAKNIQYF.

V usage is TRBV6-1 and J usage is TRBJ1-1; D gene uncertain. V gave up 7 bases and J gave up 1 base, with 10 bases separating them. Germline CDR1 reads MNHNS; CDR2 reads SASEGT. The CDR3 consists of 13 residues. This CDR3 is CASTSLKNTEAFF. The CDR3 DNA reads as TGTGCCAGCACCAGCCTCAAGAACACTGAAGCTTTCTTT.

This clone appeared a few times. The chain joins TRBV11-2 to TRBJ1-6; the D is unclear. Germline lookup yields CDR1 SGHAT and CDR2 FQNNGV. Deletions cut 1 base from V and 9 bases from J, with 10 bases between. There are 14 residues in the CDR3. The CDR3 DNA is TGTGCCAGCAGCTTAGTAAGGGCTGGTTCACCCCTCCACTTT. Translating it yields CASSLVRAGSPLHF. Complete variable domain (other parts from reference TRBV11-2 and TRBJ1-6): EAGVAQSPRYKIIEKRQSVAFWCNPISGHATLYWYQQILGQGPKLLIQFQNNGVVDDSQLPKDRFSAERLKGVDSTLKIQPAKLEDSAVYLCASSLVRAGSPLHFGNGTRLTVT.

The gene calls are TRBV2 and TRBJ1-1; D ambiguous. In germline, CDR1 is SNHLY, CDR2 FYNNEI. There are 13 residues in the CDR3. Trimming left V 6 bases short and J 0 bases short, with 8 bases between. For the CDR3, the DNA is TGTGCCAGCAGGGAGGGCATGAACACTGAAGCTTTCTTT. Translation gives CASREGMNTEAFF.

This chain uses TRBV19 with TRBJ2-3; D is tentatively TRBD1 or TRBD2 (6 bases each). Per germline, CDR1 LNHDA and CDR2 SQIVND (reference sequence). V was cut by 5 bases and J by 1 base, with 16 bases left in between. This CDR3 has 16 amino acids. CDR3 in amino acids: CASSSLTGGGTDTQYF. CDR3 DNA sequence: TGTGCCAGTAGTTCCTTGACAGGAGGGGGCACAGATACGCAGTATTTT.

This chain joins TRBV27 and TRBJ2-1; D remains unclear. Trimming removed 7 bases at V and 10 bases at J, with 8 bases between. Looked up from germline, CDR1 is MNHEY and CDR2 is SMNVEV (reference sequence). CDR3 size: 10 residues. CDR3 residues: CASMEWEQFF. CDR3 sequence (DNA): TGTGCCAGCATGGAGTGGGAGCAGTTCTTC.

This chain connects TRBV5-6 to TRBJ1-3; D not resolved. Trimming removed 5 bases at V and 2 bases at J, with 11 bases between. Looked up from germline, CDR1 is SGHDT and CDR2 is YYEEEE. The CDR3 spans 14 residues. The CDR3 loop reads CASSSRVTGNTIYF. CDR3 DNA: TGTGCCAGCAGTTCAAGGGTGACTGGAAACACCATATATTTT.

The chain employs TRBV6-5 and TRBJ1-2; D not certain. CDR1 and CDR2 from the germline V gene are MNHEY and SVGAGI. Trimming took off 6 bases at V and 3 bases at J, with 11 bases between the two ends. This CDR3 spans 13 amino acids. The CDR3 region has the DNA TGTGCCAGCAGCCGCCAGCCCGACTATGGCTACACCTTC. Protein: CASSRQPDYGYTF.

This clone was seen a handful of times. The rearrangement uses TRBV9 and TRBJ1-2; weak D call: TRBD1 (6 bases). The germline V gene encodes CDR1 SGDLS and CDR2 YYNGEE. The CDR3 totals 15 residues. V dropped 2 bases and J dropped 0 bases, with 11 bases sitting between them. The CDR3: CASSVDRLANYGYTF. CDR3 bases: TGTGCCAGCAGCGTTGACAGGCTAGCTAACTATGGCTACACCTTC.

The rearrangement uses TRBV4-2 and TRBJ1-2; tentative D call: TRBD1 (6 bases). V lost 3 bases to trimming and J lost 2 bases, with 10 bases between them. The CDR3 loop spans 14 amino acids. Germline CDR1 is LGHNA and CDR2 is YNFKEQ. CDR3 in amino acids: CASSQYRVNYGYTF. CDR3 DNA: TGTGCCAGCAGCCAGTACAGGGTCAACTATGGCTACACCTTC.

The chain recombines TRBV30 with TRBJ2-5; 10 bases agree with TRBD1. Germline-derived CDR1 and CDR2 are GTSNPN and SVGIG (reference sequence). The ends lost 1 base at V and 5 bases at J; junction bases unmatched: 7. CDR3 size: 15 residues. The CDR3 loop reads CAWSAQTGGVETQYF. The CDR3 DNA reads TGTGCCTGGAGTGCCCAGACAGGGGGCGTGGAGACCCAGTACTTC.

V and J are TRBV18 and TRBJ1-1; perhaps TRBD1 as D (6 bases). The V end was cut by 2 bases, the J end by 4 bases, with 14 bases between. Germline assignment: CDR1 KGHSH and CDR2 LQKENI. The CDR3 spans 15 residues. CDR3 nucleotide sequence: TGTGCCAGCTCACCAAGTTCACGGGGGCTCACTGAAGCTTTCTTT. It yields the protein CASSPSSRGLTEAFF.

J is TRBJ1-1 and V is TRBV6-1, with TRBD1 matching 7 bases. From germline, CDR1 is MNHNS and CDR2 SASEGT. The CDR3 runs to 14 residues. V trimming: 7 bases; J trimming: 1 base; junction bases outside the gene matches: 6. The CDR3: CASIRQGSNTEAFF. The CDR3 DNA follows: TGTGCCAGCATTCGACAGGGCTCGAACACTGAAGCTTTCTTT.

This clone was observed a single time. The V call is TRBV5-4, the J call TRBJ2-3, with D tentatively TRBD2 (7 bases). V was clipped by 4 bases and J by 5 bases, with 14 bases between them. The germline V gene encodes CDR1 SGHNT and CDR2 YYREEE (reference sequence). The CDR3 covers 14 residues. CDR3 protein: CASSPGGDRDTQYF. CDR3 nucleotides: TGTGCCAGCAGCCCGGGGGGCGATAGAGATACGCAGTATTTT.

The chain carries TRBV9 and TRBJ1-6; 8 bases line up with TRBD1. CDR3 size: 15 residues. V dropped 3 bases and J dropped 6; count of bases not matched to a gene: 5. Germline V gives CDR1 SGDLS, CDR2 YYNGEE. CDR3 protein: CASSASQGGNSPLHF. CDR3 sequence (DNA): TGTGCCAGCAGCGCCTCACAGGGGGGTAATTCACCCCTCCACTTT. Variable domain in full (rest from reference TRBV9 and TRBJ1-6): DSGVTQTPKHLITATGQRVTLRCSPRSGDLSVYWYQQSLDQGLQFLIQYYNGEERAKGNILERFSAQQFPDLHSELNLSSLELGDSALYFCASSASQGGNSPLHFGNGTRLTVT.